This TCR beta chain was recovered during a study of CD8+ T cells in alopecia areata. Findings and caveats of the study: For lesional scalp, especially alopecia totalis/universalis, clonality was higher than in normal scalp. With patients, TCR sharing proved less clear than in mice, a difference possibly related to HLA.

Trimming left V 0 bases short and J 0 bases short, with 11 bases between. CDR1 SGHTA and CDR2 FQGNSA come from the germline V gene. There are 17 residues in the CDR3. On this clone itself: Antigen: not known.

Extracted RNA was reverse transcribed into cDNA, the sequencing template. TCRdb keeps only in-frame clones here, not all; method: immunoSEQ multiplex PCR. The data contain approximately 150,000 clones, 50% to 65% of them singletons. Sample: CD4+ T cells sorted from blood. The clonotype was recovered from a human donor in good health. This chain uses TRBV7-2 with TRBJ2-2; D gene unclear. DNA for the CDR3: TGTGCCAGCAGCTTAGCGGTGTCCCGGGCGAACACCGGGGAGCTGTTTTTT. Its protein product is CASSLAVSRANTGELFF.